This T cell receptor beta chain came from a study of blood T cell repertoires in COVID-19. Study information: The study drew acute and convalescent COVID-19 samples from the United States, Italy and Spain.

From germline, CDR1 is MGHDK and CDR2 SYGVNS. CDR3 length: 12 amino acids. The V and J ends lost 3 bases and 8 bases respectively, with 10 bases between them. Measured with immunoSEQ multiplex PCR; TCRdb has only the in-frame clones, and not every one. Among 200,000 or so clones listed, roughly four fifths were seen once. The TCR sequence derives from a woman aged 40 to 50 with acute or convalescent COVID-19. J is TRBJ1-2 and V is TRBV25-1, with D unclear. Sequenced: peripheral blood. The CDR3 nucleotides read TGTGCCAGCAGTGATGAGGGATTAGGCTACACCTTC. It is translated as CASSDEGLGYTF.